This T cell receptor beta chain emerged from a study of blood T cell repertoires in COVID-19. The overall study: COVID-19 samples collected from the United States, Italy and Spain covered acute and convalescent phases. The analysed material was cDNA or gDNA that came from T cells, B-cell-depleted T cells, or PBMCs.

The germline gives CDR1 SGHTS, CDR2 YDEGEE. The CDR3 has 14 amino acids. Trimming cost V 6 bases and J 6 bases, with 18 bases left between them. This clone was seen only a few times. In the authors' workflow: Researchers report that nucleated cell counts were estimated from reference gene primer amplification. Sequencing used immunoSEQ multiplex PCR; TCRdb keeps in-frame clones, though not all of them. V and J calls and clone size are as listed in that table; D and trimming were resolved from the DNA. The sample holds 85,000 to 95,000 clones, about three quarters seen once. The sequenced sample was peripheral blood. This rearrangement joins TRBV5-8 to TRBJ1-2, with D possibly TRBD1 on 5 matching bases. This TCR was sampled from an elderly woman with acute or convalescent COVID-19. CDR3 amino acids: CASTPWGGWNGYTF. The DNA of the CDR3 is TGTGCCAGCACGCCGTGGGGGGGTTGGAATGGCTACACCTTC.